The 10 T cell receptor beta chains below were found in one sample sequenced in a study of OX40 agonist ivuxolimab in advanced cancers. Library preparation was by the immunoSEQ multiplex PCR assay. The table comes from immuneACCESS by way of TCRdb, which keeps in-frame sequences with V and J called. Part of the clones is missing from these tables; in studies checked, under half for an unresolved V gene and the rest for unknown reasons. This sample gives 55,000 to 75,000 clones in total; around four fifths of them show up just once. The ten top clones hold roughly 10% of the sample. Sequenced here: CD4+ or CD8+ T cells sorted from blood, sampled in a trial of the OX40 agonist ivuxolimab. The source of these receptors is an adult with an advanced solid tumor such as melanoma, head and neck, liver or kidney cancer.

This rearrangement joins TRBV28 to TRBJ2-2, with 7 bases identical to TRBD2. Germline CDR1 reads MDHEN; CDR2 reads SYDVKM. The CDR3 consists of 15 residues. The V gene end was trimmed by 10 bases and the J gene end by 2 bases; junction bases not matched to a gene: 10. The CDR3 protein is CAIQRGGGNTGELFF. CDR3 DNA: TGTGCCATCCAGCGGGGAGGTGGTAACACCGGGGAGCTGTTTTTT.

This rearrangement joins TRBV5-6 to TRBJ2-7; 8 bases map to TRBD1. The CDR3 contains 17 residues. Germline CDR1 SGHDT, CDR2 YYEEEE. With 2 bases clipped from V and 2 bases from J, the junction kept 12 bases outside the gene matches. The CDR3 bases are TGTGCCAGCAGCTTTTGGACAGGGCCCCCCCTGGCCTACGAGCAGTACGTC. It codes for CASSFWTGPPLAYEQYV.

In this sample, this clone turned up once. V usage is TRBV19 and J usage is TRBJ2-3; maybe TRBD1 (6 bases). Trimming left V 6 bases short and J 2 bases short, with 15 bases between. CDR3 length equals 15 residues. Germline values: CDR1 LNHDA, CDR2 SQIVND (reference sequence). The CDR3 DNA follows: TGTGCCAGTAGCCCGACAGGCGTGAACACAGATACGCAGTATTTT. It is translated as CASSPTGVNTDTQYF.

This sequence joins TRBV6-1 and TRBJ1-2; TRBD1 matches 8 bases. V lost 6 bases and J lost 2; bases outside the gene matches: 5. This CDR3 is 14 amino acids long. Germline CDR1 and CDR2: MNHNS and SASEGT. The DNA for the CDR3 is TGTGCCAGCAGCGGACAGGGCGACAACTATGGCTACACCTTC. Its protein is CASSGQGDNYGYTF.

This clone was counted between two and nine times. The chain employs TRBV7-2 and TRBJ2-2; 11 positions match TRBD1. J was trimmed by 6 bases and V by 3 bases; bases with no gene match: 6. This CDR3 has 16 residues. In germline, CDR1 is SGHTA, CDR2 FQGNSA. The CDR3 reads CASSFRTGGGSGELFF. The CDR3, as DNA: TGTGCCAGCAGCTTTAGGACAGGGGGCGGCTCCGGGGAGCTGTTTTTT. The variable domain in full, with the rest retrieved from reference TRBV7-2 and TRBJ2-2, is GAGVSQSPSNKVTEKGKDVELRCDPISGHTALYWYRQSLGQGLEFLIYFQGNSAPDKSGLPSDRFSAERTGGSVSTLTIQRTQQEDSAVYLCASSFRTGGGSGELFFGEGSRLTVL.

The chain is built from TRBV29-1 and TRBJ2-1; TRBD1 is a possible D gene (6 bases). The CDR3 loop spans 14 amino acids. CDR1 is SQVTM and CDR2 is ANQGSEA in the germline V gene. V lost 1 base, J lost 6 bases, and 13 bases lay in between. CDR3 DNA: TGCAGCGTTGAAGCTGGGGGCGCTTTCAATGAGCAGTTCTTC. It codes for CSVEAGGAFNEQFF.

The chain employs TRBV7-9 and TRBJ2-1; TRBD2 is a possible D gene (6 bases). Germline V CDR1 and CDR2: SEHNR, FQNEAQ (reference sequence). This CDR3 contains 15 residues. V dropped 5 bases and J dropped 5 bases, with 16 bases sitting between them. The CDR3 reads CASSPPGLTNNEQFF. The CDR3 DNA sequence: TGTGCCAGCAGCCCGCCGGGACTTACTAACAATGAGCAGTTCTTC. Filled out from reference TRBV7-9 and TRBJ2-1, the complete variable domain reads DTGVSQNPRHKITKRGQNVTFRCDPISEHNRLYWYRQTLGQGPEFLTYFQNEAQLEKSRLLSDRFSAERPKGSFSTLEIQRTEQGDSAMYLCASSPPGLTNNEQFFGPGTRLTVL.

This chain links TRBV5-1 with TRBJ2-3, with a weak D call TRBD2 (6 bases). With 4 bases removed from V and 9 bases from J, the gap between germline ends came to 18 bases. The CDR3 totals 14 residues. Looked up from germline, CDR1 is SGHRS and CDR2 is YFSETQ. The CDR3 DNA reads TGCGCCAGCAGCAGGGAAGGGAGCGGGCCGACGCAGTATTTT. Translated: CASSREGSGPTQYF.

The chain is built from TRBV15 and TRBJ2-7; 13 nucleotides align to TRBD2. CDR3 length: 17 amino acids. Per the germline V gene, CDR1 is LNHNV and CDR2 is YYDKDF (reference sequence). V was clipped by 0 bases and J by 6 bases; unmatched bases: 8. The CDR3, as DNA: TGTGCCACCAGCAGAGATCTACCGGGACTAGCGGGATTCGAGCAGTACTTC. Protein sequence: CATSRDLPGLAGFEQYF.

The CDR3 protein is CAGTGVTNIQYF. CDR3 coding DNA: TGTGCCGGAACGGGGGTAACAAACATTCAGTACTTC. The chain carries TRBV21-1 and TRBJ2-4; TRBD2, the table's D call, was not compared with the DNA. TRBV21-1 is labeled a pseudogene. The CDR3 sequence is 12 residues long.